This T cell receptor beta chain stems from a study of blood T cell repertoires in COVID-19. The wider study: Acute-phase and convalescent COVID-19 samples originated in the United States, Italy and Spain. PBMCs, B-cell-depleted T cells, or T cells provided the cDNA or gDNA that made up the material.

Sequencing used immunoSEQ multiplex PCR; TCRdb keeps in-frame clones, though not all of them. Altogether over 95,000 clones are present, 85% being singletons, with the ten largest covering 13%. Germline V lookup: CDR1 SGHRS, CDR2 YFSETQ. V was clipped by 1 base and J by 8 bases; unmatched bases: 9. CDR3 length: 16 residues. The sequence derives from a human donor in a cohort sampled during active COVID-19. Material for sequencing was peripheral blood. J is TRBJ2-1 and V is TRBV5-1, with 10 bases identical to TRBD2. CDR3 sequence: CASSLSSGGFNDEQFF. The CDR3 nucleotides are TGCGCCAGCAGCTTGTCTAGCGGGGGCTTCAACGATGAGCAGTTCTTC.